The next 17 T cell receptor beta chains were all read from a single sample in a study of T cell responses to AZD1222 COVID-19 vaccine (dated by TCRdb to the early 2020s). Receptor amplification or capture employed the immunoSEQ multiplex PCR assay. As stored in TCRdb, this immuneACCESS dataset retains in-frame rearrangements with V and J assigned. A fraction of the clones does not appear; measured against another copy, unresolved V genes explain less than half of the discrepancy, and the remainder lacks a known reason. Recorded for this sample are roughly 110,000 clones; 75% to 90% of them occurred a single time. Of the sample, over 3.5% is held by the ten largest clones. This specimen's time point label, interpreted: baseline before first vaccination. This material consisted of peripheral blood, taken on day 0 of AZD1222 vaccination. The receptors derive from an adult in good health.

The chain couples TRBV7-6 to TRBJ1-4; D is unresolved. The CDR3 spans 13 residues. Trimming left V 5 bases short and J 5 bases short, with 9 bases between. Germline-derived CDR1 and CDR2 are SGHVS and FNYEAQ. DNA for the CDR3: TGTGCCAGCAGCCGGGGAGCAAATGAAAAACTGTTTTTT. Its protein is CASSRGANEKLFF.

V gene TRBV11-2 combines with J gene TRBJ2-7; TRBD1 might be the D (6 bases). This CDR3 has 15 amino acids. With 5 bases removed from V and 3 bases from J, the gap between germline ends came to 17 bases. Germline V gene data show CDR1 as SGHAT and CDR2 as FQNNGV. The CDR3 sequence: CASSPRPGQDYEQYF. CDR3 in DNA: TGTGCCAGCAGCCCCCGCCCGGGACAAGACTACGAGCAGTACTTC.

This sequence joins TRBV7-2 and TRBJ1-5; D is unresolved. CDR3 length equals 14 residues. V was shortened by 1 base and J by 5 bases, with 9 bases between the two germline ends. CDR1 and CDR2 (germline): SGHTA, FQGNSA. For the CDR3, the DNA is TGTGCCAGCAGCTTAGGGCACACCTATCAGCCCCAGCATTTT. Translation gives CASSLGHTYQPQHF. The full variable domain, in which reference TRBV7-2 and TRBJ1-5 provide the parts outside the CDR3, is GAGVSQSPSNKVTEKGKDVELRCDPISGHTALYWYRQSLGQGLEFLIYFQGNSAPDKSGLPSDRFSAERTGGSVSTLTIQRTQQEDSAVYLCASSLGHTYQPQHFGDGTRLSIL.

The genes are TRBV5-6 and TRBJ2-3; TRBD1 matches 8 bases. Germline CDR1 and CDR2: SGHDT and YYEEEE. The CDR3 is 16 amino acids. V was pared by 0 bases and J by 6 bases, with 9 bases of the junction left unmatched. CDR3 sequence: CASSLGRTGIRDTQYF. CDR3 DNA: TGTGCCAGCAGCTTGGGGCGGACAGGGATTCGGGATACGCAGTATTTT.

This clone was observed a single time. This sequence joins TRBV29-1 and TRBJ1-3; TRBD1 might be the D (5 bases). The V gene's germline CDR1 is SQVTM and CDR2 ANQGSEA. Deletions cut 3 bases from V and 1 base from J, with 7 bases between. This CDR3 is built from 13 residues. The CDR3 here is CSVDQGSGNTIYF. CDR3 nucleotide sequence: TGCAGCGTTGACCAGGGATCTGGAAACACCATATATTTT.

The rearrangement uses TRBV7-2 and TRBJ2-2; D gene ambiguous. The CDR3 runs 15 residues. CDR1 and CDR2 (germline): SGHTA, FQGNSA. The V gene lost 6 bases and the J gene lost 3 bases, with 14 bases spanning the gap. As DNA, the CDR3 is TGTGCCAGCAGGGGAAGGCGGAGTTACACCGGGGAGCTGTTTTTT. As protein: CASRGRRSYTGELFF.

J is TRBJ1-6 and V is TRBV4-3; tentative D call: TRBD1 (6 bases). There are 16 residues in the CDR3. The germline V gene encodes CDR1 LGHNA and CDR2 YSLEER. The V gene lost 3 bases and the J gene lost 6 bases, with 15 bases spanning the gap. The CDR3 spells CASSQETDSANSPLHF. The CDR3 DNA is TGCGCCAGCAGCCAGGAAACGGACAGTGCTAATTCACCCCTCCACTTT.

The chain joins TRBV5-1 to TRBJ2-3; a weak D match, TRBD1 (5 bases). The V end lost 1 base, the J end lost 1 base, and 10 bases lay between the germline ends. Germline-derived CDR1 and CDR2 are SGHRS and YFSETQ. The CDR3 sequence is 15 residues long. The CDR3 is CASSLTLTGTDTQYF. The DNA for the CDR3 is TGCGCCAGCAGCTTGACCTTGACAGGCACAGATACGCAGTATTTT.

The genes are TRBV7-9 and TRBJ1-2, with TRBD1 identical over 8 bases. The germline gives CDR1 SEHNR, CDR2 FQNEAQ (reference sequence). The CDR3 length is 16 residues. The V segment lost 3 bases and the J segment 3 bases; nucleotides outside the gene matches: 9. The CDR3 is CASSFRTGTAYYGYTF. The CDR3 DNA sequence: TGTGCCAGCAGCTTTCGGACAGGGACAGCGTACTATGGCTACACCTTC. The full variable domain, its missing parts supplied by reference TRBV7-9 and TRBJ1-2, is DTGVSQNPRHKITKRGQNVTFRCDPISEHNRLYWYRQTLGQGPEFLTYFQNEAQLEKSRLLSDRFSAERPKGSFSTLEIQRTEQGDSAMYLCASSFRTGTAYYGYTFGSGTRLTVV.

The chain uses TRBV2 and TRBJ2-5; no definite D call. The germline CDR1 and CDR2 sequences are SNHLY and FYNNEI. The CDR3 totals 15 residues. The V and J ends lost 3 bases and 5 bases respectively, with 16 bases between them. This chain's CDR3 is CASSDPAGVVETQYF. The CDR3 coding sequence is TGTGCCAGCAGTGACCCTGCAGGTGTAGTGGAGACCCAGTACTTC.

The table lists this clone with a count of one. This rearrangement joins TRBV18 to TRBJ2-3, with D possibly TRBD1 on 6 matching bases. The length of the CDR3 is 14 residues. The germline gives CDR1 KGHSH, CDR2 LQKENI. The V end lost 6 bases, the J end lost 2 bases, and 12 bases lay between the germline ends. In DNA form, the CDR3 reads TGTGCCAGCTCCCAAGGACAGTCCACAGATACGCAGTATTTT. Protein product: CASSQGQSTDTQYF.

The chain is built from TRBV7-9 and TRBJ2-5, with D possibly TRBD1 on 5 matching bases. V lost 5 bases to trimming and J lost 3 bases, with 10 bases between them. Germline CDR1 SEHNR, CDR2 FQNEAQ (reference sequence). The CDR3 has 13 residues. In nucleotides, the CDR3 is TGTGCCAGCAGCCGGTCGACAGAAGAGACCCAGTACTTC. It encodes CASSRSTEETQYF.

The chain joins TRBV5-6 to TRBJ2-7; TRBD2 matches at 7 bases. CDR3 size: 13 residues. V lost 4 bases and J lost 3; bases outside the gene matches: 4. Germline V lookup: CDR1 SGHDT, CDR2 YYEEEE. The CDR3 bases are TGTGCCAGCAGCGCAGGGACTAACTACGAGCAGTACTTC. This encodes CASSAGTNYEQYF.

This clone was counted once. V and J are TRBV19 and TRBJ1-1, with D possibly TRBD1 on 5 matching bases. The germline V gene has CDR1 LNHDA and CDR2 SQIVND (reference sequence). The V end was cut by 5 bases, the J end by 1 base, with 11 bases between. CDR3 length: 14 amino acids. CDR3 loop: CASSPDMANTEAFF. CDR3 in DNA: TGTGCCAGTAGTCCGGACATGGCGAACACTGAAGCTTTCTTT.

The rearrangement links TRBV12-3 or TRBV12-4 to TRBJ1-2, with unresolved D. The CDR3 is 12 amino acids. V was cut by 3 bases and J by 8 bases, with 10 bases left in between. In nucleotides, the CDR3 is TGTGCCAGCAGTTTTACGCCGCGGGGCTACACCTTC. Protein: CASSFTPRGYTF.

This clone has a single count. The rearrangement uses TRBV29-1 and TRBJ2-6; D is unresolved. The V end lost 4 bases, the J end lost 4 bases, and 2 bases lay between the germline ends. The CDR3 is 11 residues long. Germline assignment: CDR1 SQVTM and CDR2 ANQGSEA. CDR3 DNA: TGCAGCGTTGTCGGGGCCAACGTCCTGACTTTC. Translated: CSVVGANVLTF.

Written as DNA, the CDR3 is TGTGCCAGCAGCTTAGATGAAGGTTCCTACAATGAGCAGTTCTTC. It specifies CASSLDEGSYNEQFF. The chain combines TRBV7-9 with TRBJ2-1; no definite D call. Germline V CDR1 and CDR2: SEHNR, FQNEAQ (reference sequence). V lost 1 base and J 1 base, leaving 8 bases between the germline ends. The CDR3 extends over 15 amino acids.